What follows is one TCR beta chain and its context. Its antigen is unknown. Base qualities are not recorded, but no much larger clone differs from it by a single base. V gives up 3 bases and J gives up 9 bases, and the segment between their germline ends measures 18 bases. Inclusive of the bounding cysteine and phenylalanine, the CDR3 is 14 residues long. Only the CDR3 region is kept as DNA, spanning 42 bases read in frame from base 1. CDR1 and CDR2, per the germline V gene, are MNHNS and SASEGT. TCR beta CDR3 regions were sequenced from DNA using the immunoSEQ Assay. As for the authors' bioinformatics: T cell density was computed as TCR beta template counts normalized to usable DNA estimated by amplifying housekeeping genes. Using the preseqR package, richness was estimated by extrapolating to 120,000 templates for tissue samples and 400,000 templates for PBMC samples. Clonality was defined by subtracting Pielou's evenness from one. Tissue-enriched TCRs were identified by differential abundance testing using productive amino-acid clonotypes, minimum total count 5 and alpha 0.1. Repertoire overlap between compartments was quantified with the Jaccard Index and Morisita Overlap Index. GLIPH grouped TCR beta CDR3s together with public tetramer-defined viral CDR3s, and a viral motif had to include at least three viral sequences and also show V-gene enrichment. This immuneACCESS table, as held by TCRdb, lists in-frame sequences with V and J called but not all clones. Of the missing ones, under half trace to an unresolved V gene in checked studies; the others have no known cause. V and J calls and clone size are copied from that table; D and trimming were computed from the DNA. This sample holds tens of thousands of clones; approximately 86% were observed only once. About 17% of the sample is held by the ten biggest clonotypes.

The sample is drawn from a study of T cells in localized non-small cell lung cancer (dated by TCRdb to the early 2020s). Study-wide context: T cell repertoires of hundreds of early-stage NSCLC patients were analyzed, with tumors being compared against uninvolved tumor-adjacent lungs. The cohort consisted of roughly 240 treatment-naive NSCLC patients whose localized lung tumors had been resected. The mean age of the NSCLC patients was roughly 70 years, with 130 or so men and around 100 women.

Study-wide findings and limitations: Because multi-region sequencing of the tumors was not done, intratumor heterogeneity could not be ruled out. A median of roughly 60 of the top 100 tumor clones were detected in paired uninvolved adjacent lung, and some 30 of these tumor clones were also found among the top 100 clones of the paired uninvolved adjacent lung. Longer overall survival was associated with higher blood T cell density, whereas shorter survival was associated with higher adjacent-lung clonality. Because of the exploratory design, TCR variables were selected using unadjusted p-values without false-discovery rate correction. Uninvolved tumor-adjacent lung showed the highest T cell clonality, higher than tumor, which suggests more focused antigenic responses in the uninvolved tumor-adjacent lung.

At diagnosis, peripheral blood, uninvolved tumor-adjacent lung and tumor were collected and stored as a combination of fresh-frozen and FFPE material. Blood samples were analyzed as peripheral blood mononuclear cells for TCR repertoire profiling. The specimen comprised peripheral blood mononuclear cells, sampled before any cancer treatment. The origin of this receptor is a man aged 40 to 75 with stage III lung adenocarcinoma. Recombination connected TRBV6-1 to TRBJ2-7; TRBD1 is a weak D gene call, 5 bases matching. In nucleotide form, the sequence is TGTGCCAGCAGTGAGGCGCAGGGTTGGCGAGGGCAGTACTTC. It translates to CASSEAQGWRGQYF.